This T cell receptor (beta chain) was recorded in a study of blood T cell repertoires in COVID-19. Original analysis: For nucleated cells, counts were estimated from reference gene primer amplification. Generated by immunoSEQ multiplex PCR, the TCRdb table keeps only in-frame clones and is missing some. D and trimming were read from the DNA, whereas the V and J calls and clone size are those reported in that table. The sample records hundreds of thousands of clones, 82% being singletons. Participants' own reports of clinical history determined their cohort assignment. Before being deemed recovered, Cohort 3 donors had two negative PCRs, clearance, or symptom resolution. Looked up from germline, CDR1 is SGHVS and CDR2 is FQNEAQ. The CDR3 covers 13 residues. J lost 6 bases, V lost 5 bases, and 6 bases had no gene match.

This TCR derives from a woman aged 60-70 years who had recovered from COVID-19. Material: PBMCs or T cells enriched from blood (not recorded which). The chain links TRBV7-8 to TRBJ1-1, with 7 bases that match TRBD1. CDR3 protein: CASSRAGGAEAFF. In DNA form, the CDR3 reads TGTGCCAGCAGCCGAGCAGGGGGAGCTGAAGCTTTCTTT.